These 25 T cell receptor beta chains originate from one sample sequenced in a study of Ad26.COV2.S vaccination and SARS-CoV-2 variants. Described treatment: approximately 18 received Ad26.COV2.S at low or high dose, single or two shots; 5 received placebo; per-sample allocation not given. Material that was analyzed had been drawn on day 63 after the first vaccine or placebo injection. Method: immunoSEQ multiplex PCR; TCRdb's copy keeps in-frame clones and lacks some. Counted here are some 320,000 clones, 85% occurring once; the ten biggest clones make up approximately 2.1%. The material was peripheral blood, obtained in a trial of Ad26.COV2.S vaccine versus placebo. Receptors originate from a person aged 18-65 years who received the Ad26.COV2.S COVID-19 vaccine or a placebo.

For the CDR3, the DNA is TGTGCCACCTATAGTGGCCTAGCCTCGGCAGATACGCAGTATTTT. Protein product: CATYSGLASADTQYF. V usage is TRBV28 and J usage is TRBJ2-3; TRBD2 might be the D (5 bases). V lost 10 bases to trimming and J lost 4 bases, with 21 bases between them. The CDR3 runs to 15 residues. Germline CDR1 and CDR2: MDHEN and SYDVKM.

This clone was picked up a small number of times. In DNA form, the CDR3 reads TGTGCCAGCCGAAGAGGCAGGAATGAAAAACTGTTTTTT. Protein product: CASRRGRNEKLFF. The chain recombines TRBV27 with TRBJ1-4; D is undetermined. Germline loops: CDR1 MNHEY, CDR2 SMNVEV (reference sequence). V lost 8 bases to trimming and J lost 5 bases, with 12 bases between them. CDR3 length: 13 residues.

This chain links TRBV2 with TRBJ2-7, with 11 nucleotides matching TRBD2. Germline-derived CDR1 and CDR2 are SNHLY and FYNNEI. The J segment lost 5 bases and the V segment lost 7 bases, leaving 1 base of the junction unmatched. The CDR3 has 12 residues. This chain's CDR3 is CASKLAGDEQYF. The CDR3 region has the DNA TGTGCCAGCAAACTAGCGGGGGACGAGCAGTACTTC.

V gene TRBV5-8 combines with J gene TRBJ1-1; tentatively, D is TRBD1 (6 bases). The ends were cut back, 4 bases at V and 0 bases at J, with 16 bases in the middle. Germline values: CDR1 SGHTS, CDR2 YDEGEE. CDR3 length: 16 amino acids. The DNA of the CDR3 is TGTGCCAGCAGCAGCCGGACAGACACCTTGAACACTGAAGCTTTCTTT. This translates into CASSSRTDTLNTEAFF.

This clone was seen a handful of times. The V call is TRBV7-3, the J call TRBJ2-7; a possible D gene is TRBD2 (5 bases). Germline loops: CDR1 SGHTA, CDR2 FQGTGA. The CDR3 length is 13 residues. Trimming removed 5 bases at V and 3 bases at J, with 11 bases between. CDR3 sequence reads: CASSPGRGYEQYF. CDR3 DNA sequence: TGTGCCAGCAGCCCTGGCCGGGGCTACGAGCAGTACTTC.

CDR3 sequence reads: CASSRKRGETQYF. In DNA form, the CDR3 reads TGTGCCAGCAGCCGCAAAAGGGGGGAGACCCAGTACTTC. The gene calls are TRBV14 and TRBJ2-5; D may be TRBD1 (6 bases). V lost 4 bases and J lost 5, with 11 bases in between. The CDR3 has 13 amino acids. Germline lookup yields CDR1 SGHDN and CDR2 FVKESK. The variable domain in full, completed from reference TRBV14 and TRBJ2-5, reads EAGVTQFPSHSVIEKGQTVTLRCDPISGHDNLYWYRRVMGKEIKFLLHFVKESKQDESGMPNNRFLAERTGGTYSTLKVQPAELEDSGVYFCASSRKRGETQYFGPGTRLLVL.

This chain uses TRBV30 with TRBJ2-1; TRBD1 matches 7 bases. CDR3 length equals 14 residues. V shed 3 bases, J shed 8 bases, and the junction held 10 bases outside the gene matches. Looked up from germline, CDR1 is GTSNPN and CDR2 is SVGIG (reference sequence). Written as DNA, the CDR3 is TGTGCCTGGAGCCTAATACAGGGGTCCGATGAGCAGTTCTTC. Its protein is CAWSLIQGSDEQFF.

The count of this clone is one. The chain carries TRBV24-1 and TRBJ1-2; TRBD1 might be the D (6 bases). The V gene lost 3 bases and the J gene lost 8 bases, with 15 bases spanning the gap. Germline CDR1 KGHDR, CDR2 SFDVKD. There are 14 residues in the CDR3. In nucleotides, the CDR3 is TGTGCCACCAGTGATCACACAGGGTCGAGCGGCTACACCTTC. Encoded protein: CATSDHTGSSGYTF.

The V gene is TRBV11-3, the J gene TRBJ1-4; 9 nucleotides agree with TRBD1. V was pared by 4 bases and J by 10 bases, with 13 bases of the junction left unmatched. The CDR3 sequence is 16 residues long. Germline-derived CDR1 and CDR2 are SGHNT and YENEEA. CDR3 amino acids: CASSSIQQGARGKLFF. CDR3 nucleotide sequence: TGTGCCAGCAGCTCAATACAACAGGGGGCGAGGGGAAAACTGTTTTTT. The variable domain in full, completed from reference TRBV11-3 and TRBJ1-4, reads EAGVVQSPRYKIIEKKQPVAFWCNPISGHNTLYWYLQNLGQGPELLIRYENEEAVDDSQLPKDRFSAERLKGVDSTLKIQPAELGDSAVYLCASSSIQQGARGKLFFGSGTQLSVL.

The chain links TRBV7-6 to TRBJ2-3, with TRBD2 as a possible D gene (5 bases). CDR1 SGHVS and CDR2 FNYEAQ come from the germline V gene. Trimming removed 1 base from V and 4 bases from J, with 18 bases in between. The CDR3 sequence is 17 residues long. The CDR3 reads CASSLVVSGFGADTQYF. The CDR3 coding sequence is TGTGCCAGCAGCTTAGTTGTATCGGGGTTCGGGGCAGATACGCAGTATTTT. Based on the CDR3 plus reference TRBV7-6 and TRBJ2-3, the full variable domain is GAGVSQSPRYKVTKRGQDVALRCDPISGHVSLYWYRQALGQGPEFLTYFNYEAQQDKSGLPNDRFSAERPEGSISTLTIQRTEQRDSAMYRCASSLVVSGFGADTQYFGPGTRLTVL.

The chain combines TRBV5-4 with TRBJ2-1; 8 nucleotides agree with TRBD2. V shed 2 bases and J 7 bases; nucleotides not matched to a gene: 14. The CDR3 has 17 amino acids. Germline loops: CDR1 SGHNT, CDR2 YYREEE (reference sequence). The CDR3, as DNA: TGTGCCAGCAGCTTAAGAGCGGGGGCCCTCATGGGAAATGAGCAGTTCTTC. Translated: CASSLRAGALMGNEQFF. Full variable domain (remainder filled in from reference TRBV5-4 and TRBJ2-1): ETGVTQSPTHLIKTRGQQVTLRCSSQSGHNTVSWYQQALGQGPQFIFQYYREEENGRGNFPPRFSGLQFPNYSSELNVNALELDDSALYLCASSLRAGALMGNEQFFGPGTRLTVL.

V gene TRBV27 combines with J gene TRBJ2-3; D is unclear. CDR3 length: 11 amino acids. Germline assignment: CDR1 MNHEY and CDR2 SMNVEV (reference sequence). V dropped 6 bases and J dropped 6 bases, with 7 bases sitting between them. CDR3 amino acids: CASRLLDTQYF. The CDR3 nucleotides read TGTGCCAGCAGGCTATTGGATACGCAGTATTTT.

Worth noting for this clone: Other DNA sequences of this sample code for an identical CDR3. The CDR3 sequence: CSVVPSGGTDTQYF. As DNA, the CDR3 is TGCAGCGTCGTTCCTAGCGGGGGCACAGATACGCAGTATTTT. The chain joins TRBV29-1 to TRBJ2-3, with 9 bases aligning to TRBD2. The junction had 5 bases not matched to a gene; V was cut back by 6 bases and J by 1 base. This CDR3 spans 14 amino acids. CDR1 and CDR2 (germline): SQVTM, ANQGSEA.

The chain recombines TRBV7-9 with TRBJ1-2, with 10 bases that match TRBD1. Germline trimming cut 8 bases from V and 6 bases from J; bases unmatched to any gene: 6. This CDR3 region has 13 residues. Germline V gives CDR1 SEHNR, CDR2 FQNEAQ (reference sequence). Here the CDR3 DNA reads TGTGCCAGCGACTCGACAGGGGGCGATGGCTACACCTTC. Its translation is CASDSTGGDGYTF. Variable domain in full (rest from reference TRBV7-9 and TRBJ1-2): DTGVSQNPRHKITKRGQNVTFRCDPISEHNRLYWYRQTLGQGPEFLTYFQNEAQLEKSRLLSDRFSAERPKGSFSTLEIQRTEQGDSAMYLCASDSTGGDGYTFGSGTRLTVV.

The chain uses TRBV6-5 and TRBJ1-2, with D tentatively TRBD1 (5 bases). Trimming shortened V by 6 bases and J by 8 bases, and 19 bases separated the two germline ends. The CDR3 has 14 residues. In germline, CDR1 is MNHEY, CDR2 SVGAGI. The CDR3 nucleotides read TGTGCCAGCAGGGTCGGACAAGATTATGGCGGCTACACCTTC. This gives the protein CASRVGQDYGGYTF.

CDR3 sequence (DNA): TGTGCCAGCAGCCCTGCTCAGGGGAATTCACCCCTCCACTTT. Amino acid sequence: CASSPAQGNSPLHF. This chain connects TRBV11-3 to TRBJ1-6; possibly TRBD1 for D (6 bases). V shed 5 bases and J shed 7 bases, with 12 bases lying between them. CDR3 length equals 14 residues. Germline assignment: CDR1 SGHNT and CDR2 YENEEA. Supplemented by reference TRBV11-3 and TRBJ1-6, the full variable domain reads EAGVVQSPRYKIIEKKQPVAFWCNPISGHNTLYWYLQNLGQGPELLIRYENEEAVDDSQLPKDRFSAERLKGVDSTLKIQPAELGDSAVYLCASSPAQGNSPLHFGNGTRLTVT.

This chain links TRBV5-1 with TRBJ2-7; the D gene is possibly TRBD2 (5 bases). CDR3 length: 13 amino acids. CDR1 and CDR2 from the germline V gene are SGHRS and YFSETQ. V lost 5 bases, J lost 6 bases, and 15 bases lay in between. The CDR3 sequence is CASRAVEALEQYF. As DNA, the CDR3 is TGCGCCAGCAGAGCGGTGGAAGCCCTCGAGCAGTACTTC.

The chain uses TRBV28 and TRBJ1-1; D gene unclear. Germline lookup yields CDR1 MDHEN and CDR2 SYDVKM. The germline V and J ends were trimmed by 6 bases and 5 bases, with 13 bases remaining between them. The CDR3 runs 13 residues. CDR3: CASRARDGTEAFF. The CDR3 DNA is TGTGCCAGCAGAGCTAGGGATGGGACTGAAGCTTTCTTT.

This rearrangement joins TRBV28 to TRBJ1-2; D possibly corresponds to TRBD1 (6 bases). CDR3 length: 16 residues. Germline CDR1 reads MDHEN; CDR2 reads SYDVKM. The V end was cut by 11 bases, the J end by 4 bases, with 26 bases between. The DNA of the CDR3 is TGTGCCGCCGAAGGTGGAGGCGGGGGGCTGGGCTATGGCTACACCTTC. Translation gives CAAEGGGGGLGYGYTF.

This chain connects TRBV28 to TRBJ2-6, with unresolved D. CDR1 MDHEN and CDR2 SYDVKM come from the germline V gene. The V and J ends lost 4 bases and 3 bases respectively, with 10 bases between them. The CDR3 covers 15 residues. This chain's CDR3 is CASSSQSFGANVLTF. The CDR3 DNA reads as TGTGCCAGCAGTTCTCAGTCTTTTGGGGCCAACGTCCTGACTTTC.

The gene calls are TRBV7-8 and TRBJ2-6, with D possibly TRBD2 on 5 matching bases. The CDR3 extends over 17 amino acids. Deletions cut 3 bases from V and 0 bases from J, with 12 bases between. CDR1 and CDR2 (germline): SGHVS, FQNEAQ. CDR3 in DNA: TGTGCCAGCAGCTTTAGGAGAGGGCCCTCTGGGGCCAACGTCCTGACTTTC. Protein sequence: CASSFRRGPSGANVLTF.

In DNA form, the CDR3 reads TGTGCCAGCAGCCTAGGGATCCGGGCCGAGCAGTACTTC. This encodes CASSLGIRAEQYF. This chain links TRBV3-1 (or the pseudogene TRBV3-2) with TRBJ2-7, with D unresolved. The CDR3 length is 13 residues. V was shortened by 4 bases and J by 6 bases, with 13 bases between the two germline ends. Germline CDR1 LGHDT, CDR2 YNNKEL (reference sequence).

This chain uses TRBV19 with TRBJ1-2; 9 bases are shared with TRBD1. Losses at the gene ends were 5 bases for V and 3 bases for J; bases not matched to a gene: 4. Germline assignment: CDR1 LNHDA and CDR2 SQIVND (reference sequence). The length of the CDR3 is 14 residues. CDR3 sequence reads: CASSAQGAHYGYTF. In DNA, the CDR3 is TGTGCCAGTAGTGCACAGGGGGCCCACTATGGCTACACCTTC.

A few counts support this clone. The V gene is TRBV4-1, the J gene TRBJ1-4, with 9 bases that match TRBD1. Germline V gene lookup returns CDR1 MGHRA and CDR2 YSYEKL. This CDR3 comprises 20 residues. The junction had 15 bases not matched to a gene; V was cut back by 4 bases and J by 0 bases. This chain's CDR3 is CASSLRAQRDRVSTNEKLFF. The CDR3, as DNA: TGCGCCAGCAGCCTCAGGGCCCAGCGGGACAGGGTGTCAACTAATGAAAAACTGTTTTTT.

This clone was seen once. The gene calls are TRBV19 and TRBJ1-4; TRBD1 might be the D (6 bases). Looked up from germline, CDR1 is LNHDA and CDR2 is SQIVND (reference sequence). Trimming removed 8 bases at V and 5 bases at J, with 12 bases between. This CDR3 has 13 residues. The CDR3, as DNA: TGTGCCAGTCTTAAGGGGGGCAATGAAAAACTGTTTTTT. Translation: CASLKGGNEKLFF.